Following are 31 T cell receptor beta chains from one sample sequenced in a study of quantifying T cell responses using KT2 cells. As for the study in general: cDNA was made from DNase-treated RNA using alpha and beta constant primers.

The cDNA 3' end received a ligated oligonucleotide with a UMI. First-round PCR used approximately 4 cycles and beta primers RC1.1 and RC1.2 covering TRBC1 and TRBC2. Using its own MiXCR run on the UMI-ligation and nested PCR reads, TCRdb lists one record per CDR3 protein. The sample records 25,000 to 35,000 distinct CDR3 sequences, about 7.1% being singletons. The sequenced sample consisted of PBMCs spiked with cells of the T cell clone KT2. Receptors originate from a human donor.

The sample holds many counts of this clonotype. CDR3 residues: CASGTSGSRTDTQYF. CDR3 bases: TGTGCCAGCGGGACTAGCGGGAGCCGCACAGATACGCAGTATTTT. The chain links TRBV25-1 to TRBJ2-3; 14 bases are a match to TRBD2. Unmatched junction bases numbered 2, after V lost 8 bases and J lost 1 base. The CDR3 covers 15 residues. CDR1 and CDR2 from the germline V gene are MGHDK and SYGVNS.

This clonotype was seen once. The J gene is TRBJ1-1, the V gene TRBV10-3; D might be TRBD1 (5 bases). Trimming cost V 6 bases and J 6 bases, with 14 bases left between them. Germline lookup yields CDR1 ENHRY and CDR2 SYGVKD. This CDR3 has 13 residues. The CDR3 region has the DNA TGTGCCATCAGGCCCGGGACGGAGTCTGAAGCTTTCTTT. It codes for CAIRPGTESEAFF.

This clonotype was seen many times. This chain connects TRBV15 to TRBJ2-5; D gene uncertain. Trimming took off 0 bases at V and 4 bases at J, with 15 bases between the two ends. The CDR3 totals 16 residues. Per germline, CDR1 LNHNV and CDR2 YYDKDF (reference sequence). The CDR3, as DNA: TGTGCCACCAGCAGAGAAGACGGTGTTTATGGAGAGACCCAGTACTTC. This codes for CATSREDGVYGETQYF.

This clonotype has a count of ten or more. The rearrangement joins TRBV2 to TRBJ1-5; D gene unclear. This CDR3 is built from 16 residues. The V end was cut by 1 base, the J end by 0 bases, with 10 bases between. Germline CDR1 and CDR2: SNHLY and FYNNEI. The DNA for the CDR3 is TGTGCCAGCAGTGAAGAGCCAGGTTATAGCAATCAGCCCCAGCATTTT. Its translation: CASSEEPGYSNQPQHF.

This chain links TRBV12-3 or TRBV12-4 with TRBJ1-5, with D unclear. V was pared by 0 bases and J by 6 bases, with 9 bases between. CDR3 size: 14 residues. The chain's CDR3 is CASSLAWGIQPQHF. CDR3 coding DNA: TGTGCCAGCAGTTTAGCGTGGGGAATTCAGCCCCAGCATTTT.

This clonotype was found many times. The genes are TRBV6-1 and TRBJ2-3, with D possibly matching TRBD2 (6 bases). This CDR3 is built from 15 residues. The V and J ends lost 4 bases and 4 bases respectively, with 15 bases between them. CDR1 and CDR2 (germline): MNHNS, SASEGT. The CDR3 DNA reads as TGTGCCAGCAGTGTCAACGGCGGGACCCCAGATACGCAGTATTTT. Translation: CASSVNGGTPDTQYF.

This clonotype occurred a few times. The chain is built from TRBV2 and TRBJ2-5; 7 positions agree with TRBD2. From germline, CDR1 is SNHLY and CDR2 FYNNEI. After removal of 6 bases from V and 6 bases from J, the junction contained 16 bases not matched to a gene. This CDR3 comprises 16 residues. The DNA for the CDR3 is TGTGCCAGCAGCTCCGGACTAGTCAACCCGATGAAGACCCAGTACTTC. It is translated as CASSSGLVNPMKTQYF.

A note on this clonotype: A much larger clone lies one base from this, so it may be a read error. V gene TRBV6-5 combines with J gene TRBJ2-7, with 7 bases fitting TRBD1. V dropped 2 bases and J dropped 4; count of bases not matched to a gene: 8. The CDR3 runs 15 residues. Germline CDR1 and CDR2: MNHEY and SVGAGI. CDR3 in amino acids: CASSYRGGPAYEQYF. CDR3 bases: TGTGCCAGCAGTTACAGAGGGGGCCCGGCTTACGAGCAGTACTTC.

This clonotype showed up many times. The chain links TRBV12-3 or TRBV12-4 to TRBJ2-1; 15 nucleotides agree with TRBD2. Trimming cost V 8 bases and J 0 bases; bases outside gene matches: 14. The CDR3 totals 20 residues. Here the CDR3 reads CASYLRPGLAGGSSYNEQFF. The DNA for the CDR3 is TGTGCCAGCTACCTCAGACCGGGACTAGCGGGGGGAAGCTCCTACAATGAGCAGTTCTTC.

In its sample, this clonotype ranks as medium-sized. This chain links TRBV7-3 with TRBJ1-6; D may be TRBD1 (6 bases). The CDR3 extends over 12 amino acids. Trimming stripped 5 bases from V and 15 bases from J, with 14 bases between. Germline CDR1 SGHTA, CDR2 FQGTGA. DNA of the CDR3: TGTGCCAGCAGCCACCCACGGGGGCTCCTCCACTTT. Translated, it gives CASSHPRGLLHF.

The table lists this clonotype with many counts. This rearrangement joins TRBV12-5 to TRBJ1-5; 7 bases line up with TRBD1. The CDR3 loop spans 18 amino acids. Germline V CDR1 and CDR2: LGHNT, FRNRAP. Trimming took 1 base from V and 2 from J; bases not matched to a gene: 11. The CDR3 DNA sequence: TGTGCTAGTGGTTTGGACCTTACAGGGGCCGGAGGCAATCAGCCCCAGCATTTT. Protein: CASGLDLTGAGGNQPQHF.

Many counts were recorded for this clonotype. The rearrangement joins TRBV5-1 to TRBJ2-7; D is undetermined. The ends were cut back, 0 bases at V and 3 bases at J, with 7 bases in the middle. Per germline, CDR1 SGHRS and CDR2 YFSETQ. The CDR3 totals 13 residues. The CDR3 region is CASSLGRDYEQYF. DNA of the CDR3: TGCGCCAGCAGCTTGGGTAGGGACTACGAGCAGTACTTC.

This clonotype came up many times. The rearrangement links TRBV12-5 to TRBJ1-2; D remains unclear. There are 14 residues in the CDR3. Trimming took 0 bases from V and 2 from J, leaving 7 bases between them. Germline assignment: CDR1 LGHNT and CDR2 FRNRAP. The CDR3 coding sequence is TGTGCTAGTGGTTTGGTACAAGGAAACTATGGCTACACCTTC. Protein sequence: CASGLVQGNYGYTF.

This clonotype occurred many times. This chain uses TRBV7-9 with TRBJ1-5; 7 bases agree with TRBD1. The V gene end was trimmed by 5 bases and the J gene end by 5 bases; junction bases not matched to a gene: 9. This CDR3 has 15 amino acids. From germline, CDR1 is SEHNR and CDR2 FQNEAQ (reference sequence). CDR3 loop: CASSPGTVMDQPQHF. The CDR3 nucleotides read TGTGCCAGCAGCCCAGGGACAGTTATGGATCAGCCCCAGCATTTT.

This clonotype was counted ten times or more. This sequence joins TRBV12-3 or TRBV12-4 and TRBJ1-3; D is undetermined. V was shortened by 6 bases and J by 3 bases, with 3 bases between the two germline ends. This CDR3 spans 11 amino acids. CDR3 coding DNA: TGTGCCAGCAGGATTGGAAACACCATATATTTT. Amino acid sequence: CASRIGNTIYF.

This clonotype appeared a few times. The gene calls are TRBV6-2 or TRBV6-3 and TRBJ2-4, with 14 nucleotides matching TRBD2. This CDR3 region has 15 residues. CDR1 MNHEY and CDR2 SVGEGT come from the germline V gene. V lost 6 bases, J lost 10 bases, and 8 bases stayed unmatched. The CDR3 coding sequence is TGTGCCAGCAGAGGGACCGGGACTAGCGGGAGTATTCAGTACTTC. Translating gives CASRGTGTSGSIQYF.

Ten or more counts support this clonotype. This chain connects TRBV29-1 to TRBJ2-1, with D perhaps matching TRBD1 (6 bases). V shed 4 bases and J shed 6 bases, with 13 bases lying between them. From germline, CDR1 is SQVTM and CDR2 ANQGSEA. The CDR3 length is 13 residues. CDR3 sequence: CSVVLQGSNEQFF. The CDR3 DNA sequence: TGCAGCGTTGTACTGCAGGGGAGCAATGAGCAGTTCTTC.

This clonotype came up a few times. J is TRBJ1-1 and V is TRBV7-9; D unclear. CDR3 size: 15 residues. From germline, CDR1 is SEHNR and CDR2 FQNEAQ (reference sequence). V was shortened by 0 bases and J by 1 base, with 9 bases between the two germline ends. CDR3 region: CASSLAPMGNTEAFF. CDR3 bases: TGTGCCAGCAGCTTAGCTCCTATGGGGAACACTGAAGCTTTCTTT.

This chain uses TRBV7-8 with TRBJ2-3; 9 nucleotides match TRBD2. With V trimmed by 7 bases and J by 5 bases, 4 bases remained unmatched. The CDR3 length is 13 residues. From germline, CDR1 is SGHVS and CDR2 FQNEAQ. CDR3 in amino acids: CASTLAGRDTQYF. The CDR3 DNA is TGTGCCAGCACGCTAGCGGGAAGAGATACGCAGTATTTT.

The V gene is TRBV4-1, the J gene TRBJ2-3; 9 bases align to TRBD2. Germline CDR1 is MGHRA and CDR2 is YSYEKL. This CDR3 spans 17 amino acids. V shed 4 bases, J shed 1 base, and the junction held 9 bases outside the gene matches. For the CDR3, the DNA is TGCGCCAGCAGCCCAAGGACTAGCGAACTACGCACAGATACGCAGTATTTT. Protein product: CASSPRTSELRTDTQYF.

This clonotype was recorded many times. The rearrangement links TRBV27 to TRBJ2-7; D unresolved. Germline V lookup: CDR1 MNHEY, CDR2 SMNVEV (reference sequence). The CDR3 length is 14 residues. Trimming took 4 bases from V and 2 from J, leaving 12 bases between them. CDR3 DNA: TGTGCCAGCAGTTCGGCAGGCCCGACCTACGAGCAGTACTTC. It specifies CASSSAGPTYEQYF.

The table lists this clonotype with many counts. The CDR3 DNA follows: TGTGCCAGCAGTTTACACAGGGATAATTCACCCCTCCACTTT. As protein: CASSLHRDNSPLHF. This chain joins TRBV28 and TRBJ1-6; TRBD1 is a possible D gene (6 bases). This CDR3 has 14 amino acids. Trimming removed 2 bases from V and 5 bases from J, with 7 bases in between. Germline CDR1 MDHEN, CDR2 SYDVKM.

This clonotype was detected many times. The J gene is TRBJ2-3, the V gene TRBV25-1; D possibly corresponds to TRBD2 (6 bases). Trimming cost V 3 bases and J 0 bases, with 7 bases left between them. This CDR3 is built from 14 residues. CDR1 and CDR2 (germline): MGHDK, SYGVNS. The CDR3 DNA reads as TGTGCCAGCAGTGAGGGACTGAGCACAGATACGCAGTATTTT. Translated, it gives CASSEGLSTDTQYF.

This clonotype appeared a few times. J is TRBJ2-2 and V is TRBV9, with D uncertain. Trimming shortened V by 1 base and J by 0 bases, and 19 bases separated the two germline ends. CDR1 is SGDLS and CDR2 is YYNGEE in the germline V gene. The CDR3 spans 19 residues. The CDR3 nucleotides read TGTGCCAGCAGCGTAACTCATATGGAGTATTCCGCGAACACCGGGGAGCTGTTTTTT. It specifies CASSVTHMEYSANTGELFF.

The table lists this clonotype with a few counts. The rearrangement uses TRBV7-6 and TRBJ2-7, with 7 bases identical to TRBD1. This CDR3 contains 15 residues. V lost 7 bases and J lost 2; bases outside the gene matches: 11. Germline CDR1 and CDR2: SGHVS and FNYEAQ. The CDR3 sequence is CASTGTEPLTYEQYF. CDR3 in DNA: TGTGCCAGCACCGGGACAGAACCCTTAACCTACGAGCAGTACTTC.

With respect to this clonotype: This may come from a read error, since a much larger clone is one base off. J is TRBJ2-1 and V is TRBV29-1, with D tentatively TRBD2 (6 bases). The CDR3 consists of 13 residues. Germline values: CDR1 SQVTM, CDR2 ANQGSEA. CDR3 residues: CIVARRASPAAFF. The CDR3, as DNA: TGCATCGTTGCCAGGAGGGCTAGTCCCGCTGCGTTCTTC.

The table lists this clonotype with a few counts. The genes are TRBV5-1 and TRBJ2-4; 9 positions match TRBD1. This CDR3 region has 15 residues. V was clipped by 3 bases and J by 9 bases; unmatched bases: 10. Per germline, CDR1 SGHRS and CDR2 YFSETQ. The CDR3 nucleotides are TGCGCCAGCAGCTCCGGGACAGGGAGTTTCGGCATTCAGTACTTC. Translating it yields CASSSGTGSFGIQYF.

This clonotype has at least ten counts. The chain recombines TRBV4-3 with TRBJ2-1; the match to TRBD2 covers 7 bases. In germline, CDR1 is LGHNA, CDR2 YSLEER. The trim removed 0 bases at V and 7 bases at J, leaving 6 bases unmatched. CDR3 size: 15 residues. In DNA, the CDR3 is TGCGCCAGCAGCCAAGAGGGCCTAGCGGAAAATGAGCAGTTCTTC. The encoded protein is CASSQEGLAENEQFF.

This clonotype was counted at least ten times. The rearrangement joins TRBV7-9 to TRBJ2-6; D ambiguous. Germline CDR1 reads SEHNR; CDR2 reads FQNEAQ (reference sequence). The CDR3 has 14 residues. V was shortened by 5 bases and J by 0 bases, with 5 bases between the two germline ends. Here the CDR3 reads CASSPSSGANVLTF. The DNA for the CDR3 is TGTGCCAGCAGCCCCTCCTCTGGGGCCAACGTCCTGACTTTC. Full variable domain (remainder filled in from reference TRBV7-9 and TRBJ2-6): DTGVSQNPRHKITKRGQNVTFRCDPISEHNRLYWYRQTLGQGPEFLTYFQNEAQLEKSRLLSDRFSAERPKGSFSTLEIQRTEQGDSAMYLCASSPSSGANVLTFGAGSRLTVL.

At least ten counts were recorded for this clonotype. The genes are TRBV20-1 and TRBJ2-4; tentatively, D is TRBD2 (6 bases). Trimming removed 3 bases from V and 3 bases from J, with 12 bases in between. The germline gives CDR1 DFQATT, CDR2 SNEGSKA (reference sequence). The CDR3 covers 14 residues. CDR3 sequence: CSASGSIDKNIQYF. The CDR3 DNA follows: TGCAGTGCTAGCGGGAGTATCGACAAAAACATTCAGTACTTC.

This clonotype was observed a few times. V and J are TRBV20-1 and TRBJ2-3, with D maybe TRBD2 (7 bases). Deletions cut 6 bases from V and 4 bases from J, with 23 bases between. Germline CDR1 and CDR2: DFQATT and SNEGSKA (reference sequence). The CDR3 has 16 residues. CDR3 sequence reads: CSASTALLGGADTQYF. DNA for the CDR3: TGCAGTGCCTCCACCGCCCTCTTAGGGGGGGCAGATACGCAGTATTTT.